This record looks at one T cell receptor (beta chain) sequence and its context. Negative magnetic selection enriched total CD8+ T cells. Germline assignment: CDR1 SQVTM and CDR2 ANQGSEA. The CDR3 consists of 13 residues. Construction of TCR beta libraries was accomplished by means of UMI-labeled 5' RACE. TCRdb reanalyzed the 5' RACE reads, giving one entry per CDR3 protein sequence and no DNA. The table counts about 5,100 distinct CDR3 sequences; about 38% lies in the top ten. This record belongs to a study of human CD8 memory T cell subsets. This chain connects TRBV29-1 to TRBJ2-7; TCRdb picks TRBD1, but there is no DNA to check that call. This clonotype was sampled from a human donor in good health. Sequencing was carried out using CD8+ T cells from PBMCs. The CDR3 protein is CSVGDSLSYEQYF.